In this sample, the clone carrying this TCR beta chain turned up many times. Its target is unknown. Germline V lookup: CDR1 ENHRY, CDR2 SYGVKD. The CDR3 runs to 11 residues. V lost 10 bases to trimming and J lost 5 bases; unmatched junction nucleotides: 1. The source material, RNA transcripts, was used to amplify TCR beta CDR3 regions. The TCR CDR3 was amplified in a first-round RT-PCR using the HTBI primer set. TCRdb independently ran MiXCR on the multiplex PCR reads; one entry per CDR3 protein. The table includes 490,000 or so distinct CDR3 sequences, 40% to 50% detected once. This sample is drawn from a study of T cells in Graves' hyperthyroidism and ophthalmopathy. Study-wide results and limits: A model of 13 V-J pairs discriminated ophthalmopathy from stable hyperthyroidism. Most thyroid clonotypes expanded above 0.001 appeared in blood too.

Uncontrolled infections, other autoimmune diseases, pregnancy or lactation led to exclusion of patients. The sequence was obtained from an adult woman with Graves' disease, either hyperthyroidism or ophthalmopathy (not recorded which). The sample comprised peripheral blood or thyroid tissue (not recorded which). The rearrangement joins TRBV10-3 to TRBJ2-2; 7 bases are shared with TRBD2. CDR3: CATGGTGELFF. For the CDR3, the DNA is TGTGCCACCGGGGGGACCGGGGAGCTGTTTTTT.